The 16 T cell receptor beta chains below were found in one sample sequenced in a study of blood T cells in healthy people across ages. For the second PCR, which ran for about 6 to 11 cycles, a sample-barcoded 5' primer and a J-beta primer mix were used. TCRdb independently ran MiXCR on the 5' RACE reads; one entry per CDR3 protein. The table includes approximately 800,000 distinct CDR3 sequences, less than 80% detected once. Sequencing was performed on blood. These receptor sequences come from a man younger than 40 in good health.

CDR3 sequence: CFHGVMDTGELFF. In DNA, the CDR3 is TGTTTCCATGGGGTGATGGACACCGGGGAGCTGTTTTTT. This chain links TRBV6-2 or TRBV6-3 with TRBJ2-2; no firm D call. CDR1 and CDR2 from the germline V gene are MNHEY and SVGEGT. The CDR3 is 13 residues long.

V usage is TRBV20-1 and J usage is TRBJ2-1; D is perhaps TRBD2 (6 bases). CDR1 DFQATT and CDR2 SNEGSKA come from the germline V gene (reference sequence). This CDR3 spans 14 amino acids. The germline V and J ends were trimmed by 7 bases and 1 base, with 14 bases remaining between them. CDR3 bases: TGCAGTGGGAAAGTGGAGGGATCCTACAATGAGCAGTTCTTC. It translates to CSGKVEGSYNEQFF.

The gene calls are TRBV29-1 and TRBJ2-1; TRBD2 matches 11 bases. This CDR3 has 15 residues. Per the germline V gene, CDR1 is SQVTM and CDR2 is ANQGSEA. With 0 bases clipped from V and 13 bases from J, the junction kept 11 bases outside the gene matches. CDR3 sequence reads: CSVEDPSGGHRVQFF. The CDR3 DNA is TGCAGCGTTGAAGACCCTAGCGGGGGGCACCGAGTTCAGTTCTTC.

This sequence joins TRBV12-3 or TRBV12-4 and TRBJ2-3; D may be TRBD2 (6 bases). V lost 6 bases and J 6 bases, leaving 22 bases between the germline ends. The length of the CDR3 is 16 residues. The CDR3 sequence is CASSPHLDGGGDTQYF. Written as DNA, the CDR3 is TGTGCCAGCAGCCCACACTTGGACGGGGGTGGCGATACGCAGTATTTT.

The chain recombines TRBV7-2 with TRBJ2-7; no definite D call. The CDR3 has 13 residues. V gave up 5 bases and J gave up 4 bases, with 12 bases separating them. Germline assignment: CDR1 SGHTA and CDR2 FQGNSA. The CDR3: CASSGSAVYEQYF. DNA for the CDR3: TGTGCCAGCAGCGGAAGCGCGGTTTACGAGCAGTACTTC.

The chain employs TRBV7-2 and TRBJ2-5; D is undetermined. TRBJ2-7 matches the DNA end more closely, so the J call is doubtful. Germline V gene sequence: CDR1 SGHTA, CDR2 FQGNSA. The CDR3 is 13 residues long. This CDR3 is CASSHTQWDEQYF. For the CDR3, the DNA is TGTGCCAGCAGCCATACCCAATGGGACGAGCAGTACTTC.

The chain uses TRBV12-3 or TRBV12-4 and TRBJ1-2, with D possibly TRBD1 on 5 matching bases. The CDR3 runs 14 residues. The V and J ends lost 5 bases and 8 bases respectively, with 18 bases between them. CDR3 DNA: TGTGCCAGCAGTACCCCCGGGACCCCCATCGGCTACACCTTC. Its protein is CASSTPGTPIGYTF.

The gene calls are TRBV3-1 and TRBJ2-3; D is unclear. Germline-derived CDR1 and CDR2 are LGHDT and YNNKEL (reference sequence). With 1 base removed from V and 5 bases from J, the gap between germline ends came to 19 bases. This CDR3 comprises 17 residues. The CDR3 region is CASSQAFGPGIGDTQYF. CDR3 DNA sequence: TGTGCCAGCAGCCAAGCCTTTGGTCCCGGTATAGGAGATACGCAGTATTTT.

The V and J genes are TRBV29-1 and TRBJ2-5; 9 bases are shared with TRBD1. The J call may be incorrect, as the DNA end agrees better with TRBJ2-7. The CDR3 runs 12 residues. The germline V gene has CDR1 SQVTM and CDR2 ANQGSEA. The CDR3 here is CSAQGQGDEQYF. CDR3 bases: TGCAGCGCACAGGGACAGGGAGACGAGCAGTACTTC.

This rearrangement joins TRBV12-3 or TRBV12-4 to TRBJ2-5; D is uncertain. The V end lost 5 bases, the J end lost 5 bases, and 12 bases lay between the germline ends. This CDR3 is 13 amino acids long. The CDR3 DNA reads TGTGCCAGCAGTAGCGCTCCTCGGGAGACCCAGTACTTC. Protein: CASSSAPRETQYF.

The V and J genes are TRBV10-3 and TRBJ2-1; 9 bases map to TRBD2. The CDR3 covers 13 residues. The germline V gene encodes CDR1 ENHRY and CDR2 SYGVKD. CDR3: CARPGTSRREQFF. The DNA for the CDR3 is TGTGCGCGCCCCGGGACTAGCCGTCGTGAGCAGTTCTTC.

This chain links TRBV15 with TRBJ2-5; TRBD1 is a possible D gene (5 bases). Deletions cut 4 bases from V and 2 bases from J, with 17 bases between. This CDR3 is built from 16 residues. Germline CDR1 is LNHNV and CDR2 is YYDKDF (reference sequence). The CDR3 DNA reads as TGTGCCACCAGCATAAAAGTCTGGACAAGTCAAGAGACCCAGTACTTC. This sequence encodes CATSIKVWTSQETQYF.

Only a few counts were recorded for this clonotype. The chain employs TRBV12-3 or TRBV12-4 and TRBJ2-7; the D is unclear. V was pared by 6 bases and J by 2 bases, with 11 bases between. The CDR3 totals 13 residues. CDR3 DNA: TGTGCCAGCAGGCCAGACATAGCCTACGAGCAGTACTTC. This encodes CASRPDIAYEQYF.

This chain uses TRBV10-3 with TRBJ1-2; TRBD1 is a possible D gene (5 bases). Trimming removed 6 bases from V and 0 bases from J, with 11 bases in between. Germline CDR1 reads ENHRY; CDR2 reads SYGVKD. This CDR3 region has 14 residues. The CDR3 sequence is CAIRQGNTNYGYTF. CDR3 bases: TGTGCCATCAGGCAGGGAAATACTAACTATGGCTACACCTTC.

This chain joins TRBV7-3 and TRBJ2-2; D is uncertain. This CDR3 has 13 residues. Trimming took 5 bases from V and 9 from J, leaving 13 bases between them. Germline CDR1 SGHTA, CDR2 FQGTGA. The CDR3 loop is CASSPRVPRELFF. The CDR3 bases are TGTGCCAGCAGCCCTCGCGTACCCAGGGAGCTGTTTTTT.

The chain uses TRBV29-1 and TRBJ2-1; 7 bases match TRBD1. With the DNA end fitting TRBJ2-7 better, the J assignment may be wrong. The CDR3 totals 14 residues. Germline V lookup: CDR1 SQVTM, CDR2 ANQGSEA. The CDR3 nucleotides read TGCAGCGTTGCGGGTAGGGGGCGCCCGGGCGAGCAGTACTTC. It encodes CSVAGRGRPGEQYF.